This T cell receptor (beta chain) was identified in a study of cytomegalovirus exposure and HLA in healthy donors. Study overall: In an earlier analysis, 90 million to 120 million unique TCR beta sequences were found from 200 million or so T cells. Overall study results and limits: With later analysis, a missense DCLRE1C variant became linked to TCR beta V- and J-gene trimming. Under in vitro conditions, a few CMV-associated chains were confirmed as specific for CMV antigens.

The PCR was carried out with 60 Vbeta primers and 13 Jbeta primers. Generated by immunoSEQ multiplex PCR, the TCRdb table keeps only in-frame clones and is missing some. This table holds 100,000 to 150,000 clones. About this clone: The antigen is undetermined.

Germline lookup yields CDR1 SGHRS and CDR2 YFSETQ. The V and J ends lost 0 bases and 5 bases respectively, with 15 bases between them. The CDR3 is made up of 15 amino acids. Specimen: PBMCs. The gene calls are TRBV5-1 and TRBJ2-7; D is unclear. The TCR was taken from a young man in good health and CMV-seronegative. The CDR3 sequence: CASSLGSGWNDEQYF. The CDR3 bases are TGCGCCAGCAGCTTGGGATCAGGTTGGAATGACGAGCAGTACTTC. The full variable domain, rest sourced from reference TRBV5-1 and TRBJ2-7, is KAGVTQTPRYLIKTRGQQVTLSCSPISGHRSVSWYQQTPGQGLQFLFEYFSETQRNKGNFPGRFSGRQFSNSRSEMNVSTLELGDSALYLCASSLGSGWNDEQYFGPGTRLTVT.